The 18 T cell receptor beta chains listed next were all sequenced from one sample in a study of early T cells in non-severe SARS-CoV-2 infection (dated by TCRdb to the early 2020s). The library came from 5' RACE. The instrument given in TCRdb is NextSeq 500. The public sequencing data were trimmed at Q25 with fastp and processed into clonotypes with MiXCR by TCRdb, which kept only in-frame beta chains. Rows with a matching CDR3 protein are joined into one entry that keeps the most common DNA and genes. The table for this sample lists roughly 20,000 distinct CDR3 sequences; 4% to 4.5% of them were counted only once. The ten most abundant clones make up 1.4% to 1.5% of the sample. The sample consisted of whole blood. All receptors derive from an adult who was a healthcare worker with PCR-confirmed SARS-CoV-2 infection or an uninfected control (not recorded which).

This clonotype was seen ten or more times. V is TRBV3-1 and J is TRBJ1-5; D gene unclear. The CDR3 consists of 15 residues. The germline gives CDR1 LGHDT, CDR2 YNNKEL (reference sequence). Trimming removed 0 bases from V and 3 bases from J, with 9 bases in between. CDR3 DNA: TGTGCCAGCAGCCAAGATCCGTCAGCCAATCAGCCCCAGCATTTT. Protein: CASSQDPSANQPQHF. Together with reference TRBV3-1 and TRBJ1-5, the CDR3 gives the full variable domain: DTAVSQTPKYLVTQMGNDKSIKCEQNLGHDTMYWYKQDSKKFLKIMFSYNNKELIINETVPNRFSPKSPDKAHLNLHINSLELGDSAVYFCASSQDPSANQPQHFGDGTRLSIL.

This clonotype was seen ten or more times. The chain combines TRBV7-2 with TRBJ1-2, with D possibly being TRBD1 (5 bases). This CDR3 has 15 residues. Trimming took off 5 bases at V and 4 bases at J, with 17 bases between the two ends. Germline lookup yields CDR1 SGHTA and CDR2 FQGNSA. CDR3 nucleotides: TGTGCCAGCAGCCCGGCACGGCAGGGTGGCTATGGCTACACCTTC. It is translated as CASSPARQGGYGYTF.

This clonotype was seen ten or more times. The chain carries TRBV14 and TRBJ2-1, with D perhaps TRBD2 (5 bases). The length of the CDR3 is 12 residues. The germline CDR1 and CDR2 sequences are SGHDN and FVKESK. Trimming removed 4 bases at V and 8 bases at J, with 9 bases between. The CDR3 sequence is CASSLKRDEQFF. As DNA, the CDR3 is TGTGCCAGCAGCCTGAAGAGGGATGAGCAGTTCTTC.

This clonotype is medium-sized (0.01 to 0.1%) by share. The chain links TRBV18 to TRBJ1-1; D is uncertain. CDR1 KGHSH and CDR2 LQKENI come from the germline V gene. CDR3 length: 14 amino acids. V lost 3 bases and J 3 bases, leaving 11 bases between the germline ends. CDR3: CASSPWVLDTEAFF. For the CDR3, the DNA is TGTGCCAGCTCACCGTGGGTATTGGACACTGAAGCTTTCTTT.

This clonotype occurred many times. The rearrangement uses TRBV5-5 and TRBJ2-5; no firm D call. Looked up from germline, CDR1 is SGHKS and CDR2 is YYEKEE (reference sequence). The CDR3 has 16 amino acids. Deletions cut 0 bases from V and 0 bases from J, with 12 bases between. The CDR3 bases are TGTGCCAGCAGCTTGGTGGCGGCGCCGTACCAAGAGACCCAGTACTTC. It yields the protein CASSLVAAPYQETQYF.

The rearrangement joins TRBV5-4 to TRBJ2-7; 15 bases agree with TRBD2. This CDR3 has 16 amino acids. The ends lost 4 bases at V and 4 bases at J; junction bases unmatched: 6. From germline, CDR1 is SGHNT and CDR2 YYREEE (reference sequence). The DNA of the CDR3 is TGTGCCAGCAGCACCGGACTAGCGGGGGGGCAGTACGAGCAGTACTTC. Its protein product is CASSTGLAGGQYEQYF.

The J gene is TRBJ2-3, the V gene TRBV20-1, with TRBD1 identical over 7 bases. V was pared by 0 bases and J by 8 bases, with 11 bases of the junction left unmatched. The CDR3 runs 15 residues. CDR1 and CDR2 (germline): DFQATT, SNEGSKA (reference sequence). The CDR3: CSAREIGGKRGTQYF. CDR3 in DNA: TGCAGTGCTAGAGAGATAGGGGGCAAGAGGGGTACGCAGTATTTT.

This clonotype was seen at least ten times. V and J are TRBV27 and TRBJ1-2; D is unresolved. Germline loops: CDR1 MNHEY, CDR2 SMNVEV (reference sequence). V dropped 6 bases and J dropped 2 bases, with 7 bases sitting between them. There are 12 residues in the CDR3. CDR3 sequence reads: CASSPDNYGYTF. In DNA form, the CDR3 reads TGTGCCAGCAGCCCTGACAACTATGGCTACACCTTC.

This clonotype has ten or more counts. The CDR3 loop reads CASSLEGWHSTEAFF. The CDR3 DNA is TGCGCCAGCAGCTTGGAGGGCTGGCATAGCACTGAAGCTTTCTTT. This sequence joins TRBV5-1 and TRBJ1-1, with D uncertain. V was clipped by 0 bases and J by 4 bases, with 13 bases between them. The length of the CDR3 is 15 residues. Germline lookup yields CDR1 SGHRS and CDR2 YFSETQ.

This clonotype appeared many times. This chain joins TRBV14 and TRBJ2-1; TRBD1 matches at 8 bases. The germline V gene has CDR1 SGHDN and CDR2 FVKESK. This CDR3 has 15 amino acids. With V trimmed by 4 bases and J by 4 bases, 6 bases remained unmatched. The chain's CDR3 is CASSLGQAAYNEQFF. The DNA of the CDR3 is TGTGCCAGCAGCCTGGGACAGGCCGCTTACAATGAGCAGTTCTTC.

In this sample, this clonotype turned up a few times. This chain joins TRBV20-1 and TRBJ1-4; 9 bases fit TRBD1. The length of the CDR3 is 13 residues. The germline CDR1 and CDR2 sequences are DFQATT and SNEGSKA (reference sequence). The trim removed 4 bases at V and 8 bases at J, leaving 5 bases unmatched. The chain's CDR3 is CSAIGTGREKLFF. Here the CDR3 DNA reads TGCAGTGCTATCGGGACAGGGCGAGAAAAACTGTTTTTT.

This clonotype came up many times. V and J are TRBV30 and TRBJ2-1; 13 bases are a match to TRBD2. Germline CDR1 reads GTSNPN; CDR2 reads SVGIG (reference sequence). The CDR3 length is 14 residues. V was clipped by 5 bases and J by 6 bases; unmatched bases: 4. Here the CDR3 reads CAWETSGGGNEQFF. The CDR3 DNA reads as TGTGCCTGGGAAACTAGCGGGGGGGGCAATGAGCAGTTCTTC.

This clonotype is medium-sized by share. The J gene is TRBJ1-2, the V gene TRBV6-1; maybe TRBD1 (5 bases). Trimming removed 7 bases at V and 4 bases at J, with 19 bases between. The CDR3 runs to 15 residues. The germline V gene encodes CDR1 MNHNS and CDR2 SASEGT. CDR3 in amino acids: CASKPTGGLSYGYTF. The CDR3 DNA sequence: TGTGCCAGCAAGCCCACAGGTGGACTATCCTATGGCTACACCTTC.

The CDR3 sequence is CASSQRGNLEAGMETQYF. CDR3 coding DNA: TGTGCCAGCAGCCAGCGAGGAAATCTAGAGGCGGGAATGGAGACCCAGTACTTC. The chain links TRBV7-2 to TRBJ2-5, with D perhaps matching TRBD2 (6 bases). CDR1 is SGHTA and CDR2 is FQGNSA in the germline V gene. V was cut by 5 bases and J by 5 bases, with 27 bases left in between. This CDR3 spans 18 amino acids.

This clonotype was picked up a small number of times. CDR3 amino acids: CASSKARTGGVYGYTF. The CDR3 DNA follows: TGTGCCAGCAGCAAAGCTCGGACAGGGGGCGTCTATGGCTACACCTTC. V is TRBV21-1 and J is TRBJ1-2; the D segment call TRBD1 is taken from the table without a DNA check. TRBV21-1 is annotated as a pseudogene. This CDR3 contains 16 residues.

This clonotype was counted ten times or more. The rearrangement uses TRBV7-6 and TRBJ1-6; D is possibly TRBD1 (5 bases). This CDR3 comprises 13 residues. Germline CDR1 SGHVS, CDR2 FNYEAQ. Trimming took 1 base from V and 10 from J, leaving 8 bases between them. In nucleotides, the CDR3 is TGTGCCAGCAGCTTAGACCGACAGTCACCCCTCCACTTT. Its translation is CASSLDRQSPLHF.

This clonotype was recorded at least ten times. The chain links TRBV10-3 to TRBJ2-2; 9 bases are shared with TRBD1. With V trimmed by 5 bases and J by 5 bases, 3 bases remained unmatched. The CDR3 sequence is 14 residues long. Looked up from germline, CDR1 is ENHRY and CDR2 is SYGVKD. The CDR3 loop reads CAISRQGGTGELFF. CDR3 DNA: TGTGCCATCAGTCGACAGGGGGGTACCGGGGAGCTGTTTTTT.

This chain connects TRBV2 to TRBJ1-2, with D unresolved. CDR1 is SNHLY and CDR2 is FYNNEI in the germline V gene. With 4 bases removed from V and 0 bases from J, the gap between germline ends came to 6 bases. The CDR3 consists of 13 residues. The CDR3 here is CASSAQPNYGYTF. The CDR3 nucleotides are TGTGCCAGCAGTGCCCAGCCTAACTATGGCTACACCTTC.